The clone carrying this T cell receptor (beta chain) has only a few counts. These data originate in a study of regulatory T cells in long-lasting Graves disease. iRepertoire HTBI primers and Arm-PCR of CDR3 regions built TCR beta libraries. MiXCR, run by TCRdb on the multiplex PCR reads, gives a single entry per CDR3 protein. Found here are over 200,000 distinct CDR3 sequences, approximately 20% of them singletons; the top ten hold approximately 20%. V was clipped by 3 bases and J by 6 bases, with 14 bases between them. The CDR3 runs to 15 residues. Germline CDR1 reads LNHDA; CDR2 reads SQIVND (reference sequence). As to time point: newly diagnosed GD, antithyroid drugs for less than 3 months. From PBMCs, RNA was extracted and then used to make the TCR library.

The chain has TRBV19 and TRBJ1-4, with D unresolved. Here the sequenced sample was peripheral blood mononuclear cells (PBMCs), taken at new diagnosis, from a patient treated with antithyroid drugs. The sequence derives from a female donor with Graves disease. The CDR3 loop reads CASSMSGMNDEKLFF. CDR3 coding DNA: TGTGCCAGTAGTATGTCGGGGATGAATGATGAAAAACTGTTTTTT.